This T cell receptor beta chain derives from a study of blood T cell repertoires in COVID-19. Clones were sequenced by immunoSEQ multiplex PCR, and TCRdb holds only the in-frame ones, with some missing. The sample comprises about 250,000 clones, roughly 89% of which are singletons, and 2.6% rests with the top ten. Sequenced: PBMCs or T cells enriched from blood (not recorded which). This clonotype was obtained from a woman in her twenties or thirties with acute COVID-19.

CDR3 sequence: CASSQGAAGHTEAFF. CDR3 DNA sequence: TGCGCCAGCAGCCAAGGGGCGGCAGGGCACACTGAAGCTTTCTTT. The J gene is TRBJ1-1, the V gene TRBV4-3, with D perhaps TRBD1 (5 bases). The CDR3 is 15 residues long. V shed 1 base and J shed 3 bases, with 12 bases lying between them. The germline V gene encodes CDR1 LGHNA and CDR2 YSLEER.